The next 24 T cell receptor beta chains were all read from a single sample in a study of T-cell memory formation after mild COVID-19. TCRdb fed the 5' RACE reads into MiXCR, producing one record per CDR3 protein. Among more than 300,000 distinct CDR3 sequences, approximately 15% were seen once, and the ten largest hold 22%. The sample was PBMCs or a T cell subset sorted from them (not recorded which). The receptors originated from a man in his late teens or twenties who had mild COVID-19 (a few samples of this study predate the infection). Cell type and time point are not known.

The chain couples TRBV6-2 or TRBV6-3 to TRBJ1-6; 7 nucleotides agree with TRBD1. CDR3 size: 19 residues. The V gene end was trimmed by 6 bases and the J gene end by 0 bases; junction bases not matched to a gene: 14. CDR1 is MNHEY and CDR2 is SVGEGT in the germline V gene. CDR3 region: CASSRDSRADYSYNSPLHF. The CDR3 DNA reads TGTGCCAGCAGCCGGGACAGCCGGGCAGATTACTCCTATAATTCACCCCTCCACTTT.

CDR3 protein: CASSLGSTFF. DNA for the CDR3: TGTGCCAGCAGTTTAGGCTCCACTTTTTTT. J is TRBJ1-4 and V is TRBV28; no firm D call. V shed 2 bases and J shed 17 bases, with 9 bases lying between them. Germline V gene sequence: CDR1 MDHEN, CDR2 SYDVKM. CDR3 length equals 10 residues.

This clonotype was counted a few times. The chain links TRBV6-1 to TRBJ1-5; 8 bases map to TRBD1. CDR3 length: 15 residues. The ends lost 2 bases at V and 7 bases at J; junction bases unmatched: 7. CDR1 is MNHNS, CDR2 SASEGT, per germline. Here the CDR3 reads CASSEWTGLSQPQHF. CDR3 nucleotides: TGTGCCAGCAGTGAATGGACAGGGCTTTCCCAGCCCCAGCATTTT.

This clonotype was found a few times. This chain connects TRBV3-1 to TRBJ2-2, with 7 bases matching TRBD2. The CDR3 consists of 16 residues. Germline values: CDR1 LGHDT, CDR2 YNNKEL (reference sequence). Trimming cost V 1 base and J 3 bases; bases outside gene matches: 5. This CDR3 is CASSQVGGWYTGELFF. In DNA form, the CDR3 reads TGTGCCAGCAGCCAAGTCGGGGGGTGGTACACCGGGGAGCTGTTTTTT.

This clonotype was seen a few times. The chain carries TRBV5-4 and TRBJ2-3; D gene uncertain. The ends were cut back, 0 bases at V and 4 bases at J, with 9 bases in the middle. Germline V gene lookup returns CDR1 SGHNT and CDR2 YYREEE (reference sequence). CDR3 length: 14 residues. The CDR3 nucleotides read TGTGCCAGCAGCTTGGCGTGGGAAGCAGATACGCAGTATTTT. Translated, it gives CASSLAWEADTQYF.

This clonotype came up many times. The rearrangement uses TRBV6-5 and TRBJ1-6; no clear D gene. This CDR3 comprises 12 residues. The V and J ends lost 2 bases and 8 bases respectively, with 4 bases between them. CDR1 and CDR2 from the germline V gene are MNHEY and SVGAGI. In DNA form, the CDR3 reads TGTGCCAGCAGTTACAAGGATTCACCCCTCCACTTT. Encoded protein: CASSYKDSPLHF.

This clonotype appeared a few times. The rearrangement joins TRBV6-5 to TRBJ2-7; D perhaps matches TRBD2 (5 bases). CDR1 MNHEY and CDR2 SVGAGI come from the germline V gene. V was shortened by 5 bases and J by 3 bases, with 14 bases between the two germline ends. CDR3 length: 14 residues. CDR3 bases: TGTGCCAGCAGTCGTCCGGGATATCTCTACGAGCAGTACTTC. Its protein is CASSRPGYLYEQYF.

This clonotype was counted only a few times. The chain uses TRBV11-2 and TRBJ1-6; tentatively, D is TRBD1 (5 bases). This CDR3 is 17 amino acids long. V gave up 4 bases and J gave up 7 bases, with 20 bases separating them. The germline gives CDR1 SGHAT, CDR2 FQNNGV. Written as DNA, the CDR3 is TGTGCCAGCAGCTACCTACCGGGGCCTCTATGGAATTCACCCCTCCACTTT. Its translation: CASSYLPGPLWNSPLHF.

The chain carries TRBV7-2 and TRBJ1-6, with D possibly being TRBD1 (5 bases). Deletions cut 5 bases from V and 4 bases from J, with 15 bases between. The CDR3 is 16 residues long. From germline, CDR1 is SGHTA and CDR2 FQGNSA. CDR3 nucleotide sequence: TGTGCCAGCAGCCCCTTCCGGGACGGGTATAATTCACCCCTCCACTTT. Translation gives CASSPFRDGYNSPLHF.

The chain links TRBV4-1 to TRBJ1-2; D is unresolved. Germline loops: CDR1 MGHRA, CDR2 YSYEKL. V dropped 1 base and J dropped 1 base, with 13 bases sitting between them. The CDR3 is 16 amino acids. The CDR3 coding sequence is TGCGCCAGCAGCCAAGGATCGGCGAGGAGTAACTATGGCTACACCTTC. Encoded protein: CASSQGSARSNYGYTF.

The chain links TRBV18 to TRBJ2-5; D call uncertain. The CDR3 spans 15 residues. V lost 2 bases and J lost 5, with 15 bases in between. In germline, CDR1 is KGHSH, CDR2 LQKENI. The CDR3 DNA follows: TGTGCCAGCTCACCAGGGGTTGCAGTTTGGGAGACCCAGTACTTC. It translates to CASSPGVAVWETQYF.

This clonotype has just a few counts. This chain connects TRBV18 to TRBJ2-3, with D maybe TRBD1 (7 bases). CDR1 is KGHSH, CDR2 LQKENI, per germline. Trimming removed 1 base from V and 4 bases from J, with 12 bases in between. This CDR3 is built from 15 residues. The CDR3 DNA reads TGTGCCAGCTCACCACGGCAGGGGGGCCCAGATACGCAGTATTTT. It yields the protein CASSPRQGGPDTQYF.

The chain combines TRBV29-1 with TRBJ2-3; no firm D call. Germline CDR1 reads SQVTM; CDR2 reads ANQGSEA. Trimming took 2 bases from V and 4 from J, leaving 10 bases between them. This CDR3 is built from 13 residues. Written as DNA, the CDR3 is TGCAGCGTTGAAAGTAGCCGTGCAGATACGCAGTATTTT. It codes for CSVESSRADTQYF.

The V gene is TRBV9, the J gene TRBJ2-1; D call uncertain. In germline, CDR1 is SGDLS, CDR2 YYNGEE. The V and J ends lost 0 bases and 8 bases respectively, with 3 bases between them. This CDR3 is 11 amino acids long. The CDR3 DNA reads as TGTGCCAGCAGCGTAGAGGATGAGCAGTTCTTC. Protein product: CASSVEDEQFF.

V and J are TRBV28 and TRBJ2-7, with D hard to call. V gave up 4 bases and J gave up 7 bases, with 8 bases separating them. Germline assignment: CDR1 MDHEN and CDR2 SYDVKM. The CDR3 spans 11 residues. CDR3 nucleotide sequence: TGTGCCAGCAGTTCAAGGGTAGAGCAGTACGTC. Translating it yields CASSSRVEQYV.

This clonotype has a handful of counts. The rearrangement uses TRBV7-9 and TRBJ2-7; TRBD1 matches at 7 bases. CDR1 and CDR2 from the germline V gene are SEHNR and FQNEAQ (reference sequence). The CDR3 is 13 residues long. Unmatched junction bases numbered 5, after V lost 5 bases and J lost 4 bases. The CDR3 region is CASSATGVYEQYV. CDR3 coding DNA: TGTGCCAGCAGCGCCACAGGGGTTTACGAGCAGTACGTC.

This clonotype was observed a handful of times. The CDR3 coding sequence is TGTGCCACCTCGGACAGGGTAGCCTACGAGCAGTACTTC. Protein: CATSDRVAYEQYF. The chain employs TRBV5-4 and TRBJ2-7, with 8 bases matching TRBD1. Germline V gene sequence: CDR1 SGHNT, CDR2 YYREEE (reference sequence). Trimming cost V 9 bases and J 2 bases; bases outside gene matches: 7. The CDR3 runs 13 residues.

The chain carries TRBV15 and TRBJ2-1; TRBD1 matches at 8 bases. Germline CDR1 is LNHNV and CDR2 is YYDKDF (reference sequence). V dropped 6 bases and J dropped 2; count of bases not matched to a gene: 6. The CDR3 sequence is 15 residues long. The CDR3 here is CATSPWTGTYNEQFF. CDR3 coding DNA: TGTGCCACCAGTCCCTGGACAGGGACCTACAATGAGCAGTTCTTC.

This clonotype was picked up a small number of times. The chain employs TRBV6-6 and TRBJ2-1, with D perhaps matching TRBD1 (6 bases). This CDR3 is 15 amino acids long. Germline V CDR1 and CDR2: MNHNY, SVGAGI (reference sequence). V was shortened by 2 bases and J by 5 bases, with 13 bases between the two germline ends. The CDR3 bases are TGTGCCAGCAGTTACCCCCGGACAGCGAACAATGAGCAGTTCTTC. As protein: CASSYPRTANNEQFF.

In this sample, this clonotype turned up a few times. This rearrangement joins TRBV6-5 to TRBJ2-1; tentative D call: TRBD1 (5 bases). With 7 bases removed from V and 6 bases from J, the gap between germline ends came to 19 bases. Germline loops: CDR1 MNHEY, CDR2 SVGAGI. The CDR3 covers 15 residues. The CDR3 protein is CASTPALAGSNEQFF. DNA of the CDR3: TGTGCCAGCACCCCAGCCCTTGCAGGGTCCAATGAGCAGTTCTTC.

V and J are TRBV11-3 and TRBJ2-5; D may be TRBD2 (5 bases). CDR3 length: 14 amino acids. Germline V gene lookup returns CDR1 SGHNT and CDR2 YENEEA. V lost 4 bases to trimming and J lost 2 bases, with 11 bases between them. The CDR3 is CASSSPGYQETQYF. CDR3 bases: TGTGCCAGCAGCTCGCCGGGATATCAAGAGACCCAGTACTTC.

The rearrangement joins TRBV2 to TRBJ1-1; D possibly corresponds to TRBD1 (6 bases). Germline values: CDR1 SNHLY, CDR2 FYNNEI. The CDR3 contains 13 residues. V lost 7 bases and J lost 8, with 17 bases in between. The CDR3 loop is CASNRRGNEEAFF. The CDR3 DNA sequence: TGTGCCAGCAATAGGAGGGGGAATGAGGAAGCTTTCTTT.

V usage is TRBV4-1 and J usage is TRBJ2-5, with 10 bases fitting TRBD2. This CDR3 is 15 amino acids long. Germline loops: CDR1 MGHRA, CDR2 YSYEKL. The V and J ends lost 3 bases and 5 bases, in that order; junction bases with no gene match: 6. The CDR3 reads CASSQGLARRETQYF. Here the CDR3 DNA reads TGCGCCAGCAGCCAGGGACTAGCGAGGCGTGAGACCCAGTACTTC.

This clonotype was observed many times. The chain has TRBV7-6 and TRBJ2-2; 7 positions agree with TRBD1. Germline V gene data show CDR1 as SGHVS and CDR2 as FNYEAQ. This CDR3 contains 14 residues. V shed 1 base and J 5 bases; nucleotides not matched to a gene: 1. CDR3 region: CASSLGRGTGELFF. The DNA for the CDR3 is TGTGCCAGCAGCTTAGGCAGGGGGACCGGGGAGCTGTTTTTT.